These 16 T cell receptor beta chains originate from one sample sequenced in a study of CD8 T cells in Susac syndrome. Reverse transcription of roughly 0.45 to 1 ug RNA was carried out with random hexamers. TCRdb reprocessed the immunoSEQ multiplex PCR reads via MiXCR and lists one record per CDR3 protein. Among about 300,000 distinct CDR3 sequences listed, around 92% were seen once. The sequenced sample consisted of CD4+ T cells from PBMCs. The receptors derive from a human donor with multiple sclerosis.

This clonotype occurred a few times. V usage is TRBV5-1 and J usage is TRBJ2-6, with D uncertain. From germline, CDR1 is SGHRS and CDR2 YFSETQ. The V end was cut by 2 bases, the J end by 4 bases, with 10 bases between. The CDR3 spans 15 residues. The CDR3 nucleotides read TGCGCCAGCAGCTTTCGGGTTTCAGGGGCCAACGTCCTGACTTTC. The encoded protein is CASSFRVSGANVLTF.

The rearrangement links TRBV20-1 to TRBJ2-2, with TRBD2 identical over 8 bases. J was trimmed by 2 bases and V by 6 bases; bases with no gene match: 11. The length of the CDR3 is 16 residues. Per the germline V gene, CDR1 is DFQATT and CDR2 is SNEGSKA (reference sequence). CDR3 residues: CSARTVSGANTGELFF. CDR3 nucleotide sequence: TGCAGTGCCCGGACAGTTAGCGGGGCCAACACCGGGGAGCTGTTTTTT.

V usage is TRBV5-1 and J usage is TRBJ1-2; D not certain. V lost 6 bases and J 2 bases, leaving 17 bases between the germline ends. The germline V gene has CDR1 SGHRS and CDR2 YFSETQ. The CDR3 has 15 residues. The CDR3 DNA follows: TGCGCCAGCACGGAGGGCCGCTTCATAAACTATGGCTACACCTTC. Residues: CASTEGRFINYGYTF.

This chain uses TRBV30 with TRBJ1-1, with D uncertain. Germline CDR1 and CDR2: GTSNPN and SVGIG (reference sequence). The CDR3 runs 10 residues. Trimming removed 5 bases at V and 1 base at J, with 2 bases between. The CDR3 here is CAWGNTEAFF. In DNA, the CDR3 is TGTGCCTGGGGGAACACTGAAGCTTTCTTT.

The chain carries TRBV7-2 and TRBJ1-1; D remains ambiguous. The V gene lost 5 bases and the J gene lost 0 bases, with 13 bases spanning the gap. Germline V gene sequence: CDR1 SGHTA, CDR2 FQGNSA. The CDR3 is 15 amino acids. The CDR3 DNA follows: TGTGCCAGCAGCCCCCAAAGCCTCCTGAACACTGAAGCTTTCTTT. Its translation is CASSPQSLLNTEAFF.

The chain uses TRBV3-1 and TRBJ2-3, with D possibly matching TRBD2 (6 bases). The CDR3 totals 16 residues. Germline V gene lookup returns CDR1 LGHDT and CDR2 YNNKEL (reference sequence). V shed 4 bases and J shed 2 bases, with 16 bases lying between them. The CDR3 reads CASSPRGSGLTDTQYF. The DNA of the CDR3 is TGTGCCAGCAGCCCCCGGGGTAGCGGACTCACAGATACGCAGTATTTT.

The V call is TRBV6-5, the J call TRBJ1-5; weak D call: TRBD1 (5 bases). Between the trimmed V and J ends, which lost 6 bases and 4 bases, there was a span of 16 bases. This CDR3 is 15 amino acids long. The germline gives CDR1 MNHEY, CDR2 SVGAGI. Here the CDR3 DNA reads TGTGCCAGCAGACGACAGCTTCGGGGTAATCAGCCCCAGCATTTT. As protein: CASRRQLRGNQPQHF.

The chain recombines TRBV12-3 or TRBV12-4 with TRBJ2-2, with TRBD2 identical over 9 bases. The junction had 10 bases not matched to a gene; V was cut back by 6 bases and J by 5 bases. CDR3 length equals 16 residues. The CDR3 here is CASSPWAGGQTGELFF. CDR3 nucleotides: TGTGCCAGCAGCCCCTGGGCGGGGGGGCAAACCGGGGAGCTGTTTTTT.

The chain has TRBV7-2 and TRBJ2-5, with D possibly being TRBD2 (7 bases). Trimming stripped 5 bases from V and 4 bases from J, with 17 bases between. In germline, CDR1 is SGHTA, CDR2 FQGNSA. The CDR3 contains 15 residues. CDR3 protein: CASSPGGRGGETQYF. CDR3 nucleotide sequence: TGTGCCAGCAGCCCGGGGGGCAGGGGAGGAGAGACCCAGTACTTC.

The CDR3 nucleotides are TGTGCCAGCACCTCCTGGGGGGGGGCCCAAGAGACCCAGTACTTC. This translates into CASTSWGGAQETQYF. The chain carries TRBV27 and TRBJ2-5; maybe TRBD2 (7 bases). Looked up from germline, CDR1 is MNHEY and CDR2 is SMNVEV (reference sequence). This CDR3 spans 15 amino acids. Trimming took 7 bases from V and 1 from J, leaving 16 bases between them.

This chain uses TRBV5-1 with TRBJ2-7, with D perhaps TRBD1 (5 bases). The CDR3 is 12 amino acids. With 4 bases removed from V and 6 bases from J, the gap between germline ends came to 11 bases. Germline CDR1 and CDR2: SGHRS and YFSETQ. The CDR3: CASSGTGFEQYF. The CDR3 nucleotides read TGCGCCAGCAGCGGAACAGGTTTCGAGCAGTACTTC.

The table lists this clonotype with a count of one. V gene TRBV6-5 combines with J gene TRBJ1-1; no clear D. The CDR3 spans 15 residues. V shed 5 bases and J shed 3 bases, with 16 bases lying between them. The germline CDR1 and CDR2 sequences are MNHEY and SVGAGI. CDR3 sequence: CASSRWAQTDTEAFF. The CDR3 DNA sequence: TGTGCCAGCAGTCGATGGGCCCAGACGGACACTGAAGCTTTCTTT.

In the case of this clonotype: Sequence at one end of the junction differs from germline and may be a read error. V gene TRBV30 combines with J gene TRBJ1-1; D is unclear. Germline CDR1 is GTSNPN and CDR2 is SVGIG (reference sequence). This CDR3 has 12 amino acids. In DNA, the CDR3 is TGTGCCTGGAGCCTTGGTCCCCCCCGACATGGCTTT. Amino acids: CAWSLGPPRHGF.

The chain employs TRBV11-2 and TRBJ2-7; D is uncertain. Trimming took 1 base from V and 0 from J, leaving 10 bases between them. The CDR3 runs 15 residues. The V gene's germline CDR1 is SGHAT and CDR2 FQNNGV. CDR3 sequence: CASSLAAWSSYEQYF. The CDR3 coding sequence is TGTGCCAGCAGCTTAGCAGCATGGAGCTCCTACGAGCAGTACTTC.

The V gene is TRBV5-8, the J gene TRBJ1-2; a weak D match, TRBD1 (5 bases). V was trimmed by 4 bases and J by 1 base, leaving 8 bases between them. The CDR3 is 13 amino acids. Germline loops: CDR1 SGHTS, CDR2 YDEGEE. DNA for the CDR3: TGTGCCAGCAGCGCGGGACGTAACTATGGCTACACCTTC. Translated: CASSAGRNYGYTF.

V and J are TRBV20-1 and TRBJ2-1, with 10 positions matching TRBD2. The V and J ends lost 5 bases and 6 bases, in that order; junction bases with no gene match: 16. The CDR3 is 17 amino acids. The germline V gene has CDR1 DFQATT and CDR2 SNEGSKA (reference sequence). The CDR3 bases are TGCAGTGCTGGTGGCGTCCGTAGTAGCGGGAGGTCCAATGAGCAGTTCTTC. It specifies CSAGGVRSSGRSNEQFF.